Following are 10 T cell receptor beta chains from one sample sequenced in a study of beta chain features in type 1 diabetes. Every bit of the isolated RNA underwent reverse transcription, so sequencing read expressed TCRB transcripts. Generated by immunoSEQ multiplex PCR, the TCRdb table keeps only in-frame clones and is missing some. This repertoire shows fewer than 18,000 clones, 60% to 80% found once; its top ten account for approximately 0.31%. Study-wide results and limits: TCRB CDR3s were moderately but significantly shorter in Type 1 diabetes patients in all four CD4+ subsets.

Antigens of these TCRs are unknown. Sequencing was performed on stem cell memory CD4+ T cells from blood. The receptors derive from a woman younger than 35 with type 1 diabetes.

The V call is TRBV7-9, the J call TRBJ1-1; a weak D match, TRBD1 (6 bases). CDR1 is SEHNR and CDR2 is FQNEAQ in the germline V gene (reference sequence). The CDR3 covers 14 residues. Between the trimmed V and J ends, which lost 4 bases and 5 bases, there was a span of 14 bases. The CDR3 loop is CASSYVQGRTEAFF. CDR3 nucleotides: TGTGCCAGCAGCTACGTACAGGGAAGAACTGAAGCTTTCTTT.

As regards this clone: The same CDR3 is also encoded by other DNA sequences in this sample. V gene TRBV27 combines with J gene TRBJ1-1; no reliable D call. The CDR3 is made up of 16 amino acids. The germline V and J ends were trimmed by 3 bases and 1 base, with 15 bases remaining between them. From germline, CDR1 is MNHEY and CDR2 SMNVEV (reference sequence). The chain's CDR3 is CASSFIGLRENTEAFF. The CDR3 DNA follows: TGTGCCAGCAGTTTTATAGGCCTCCGGGAGAACACTGAAGCTTTCTTT.

This chain joins TRBV19 and TRBJ2-7; a weak D match, TRBD1 (5 bases). The CDR3 sequence is 12 residues long. Germline V gives CDR1 LNHDA, CDR2 SQIVND (reference sequence). The V end was cut by 10 bases, the J end by 3 bases, with 13 bases between. CDR3 sequence (DNA): TGTGCCACCTCCGACAGAGGCTACGAGCAGTACTTC. Translated, it gives CATSDRGYEQYF. Full variable domain (rest looked up from reference TRBV19 and TRBJ2-7): DGGITQSPKYLFRKEGQNVTLSCEQNLNHDAMYWYRQDPGQGLRLIYYSQIVNDFQKGDIAEGYSVSREKKESFPLTVTSAQKNPTAFYLCATSDRGYEQYFGPGTRLTVT.

This clone was recorded once. The chain couples TRBV5-1 to TRBJ2-1; D gene ambiguous. CDR1 is SGHRS, CDR2 YFSETQ, per germline. The CDR3 is made up of 14 amino acids. Trimming shortened V by 0 bases and J by 2 bases, and 6 bases separated the two germline ends. The CDR3 is CASSLERAYNEQFF. For the CDR3, the DNA is TGCGCCAGCAGCTTGGAACGGGCCTACAATGAGCAGTTCTTC.

The chain links TRBV6-5 to TRBJ2-5, with 9 bases lining up with TRBD1. The J call may be wrong; the DNA end is better matched by TRBJ2-7. Germline-derived CDR1 and CDR2 are MNHEY and SVGAGI. CDR3 length: 15 residues. Written as DNA, the CDR3 is TGTGCCAGCAGTGCAACCCGGGACAGGGTCTACGAGCAGTACTTC. This sequence encodes CASSATRDRVYEQYF.

This clone was counted between two and nine times. The chain couples TRBV6-1 to TRBJ1-2; possibly TRBD1 for D (6 bases). Germline lookup yields CDR1 MNHNS and CDR2 SASEGT. Trimming cost V 9 bases and J 4 bases, with 9 bases left between them. CDR3 length: 11 residues. CDR3 sequence: CASDRRYGYTF. The CDR3, as DNA: TGTGCCAGTGACAGGCGCTATGGCTACACCTTC.

The CDR3 spells CASSYSGTREYEQYF. Here the CDR3 DNA reads TGTGCCAGCAGTTACTCCGGGACTAGGGAGTACGAGCAGTACTTC. The rearrangement links TRBV28 to TRBJ2-7, with TRBD2 identical over 8 bases. The germline V gene has CDR1 MDHEN and CDR2 SYDVKM. CDR3 length: 15 residues. With V trimmed by 4 bases and J by 4 bases, 9 bases remained unmatched. Variable domain in full (rest from reference TRBV28 and TRBJ2-7): DVKVTQSSRYLVKRTGEKVFLECVQDMDHENMFWYRQDPGLGLRLIYFSYDVKMKEKGDIPEGYSVSREKKERFSLILESASTNQTSMYLCASSYSGTREYEQYFGPGTRLTVT.

V usage is TRBV2 and J usage is TRBJ1-3; a weak D match, TRBD1 (5 bases). This CDR3 is 14 amino acids long. Germline assignment: CDR1 SNHLY and CDR2 FYNNEI. V was trimmed by 8 bases and J by 3 bases, leaving 14 bases between them. The CDR3 sequence: CASRVGLVGNTIYF. Here the CDR3 DNA reads TGTGCCAGCCGCGTGGGGCTGGTTGGAAACACCATATATTTT.

This clone was detected a few times. The chain combines TRBV28 with TRBJ1-1; weak D call: TRBD1 (6 bases). CDR1 MDHEN and CDR2 SYDVKM come from the germline V gene. The CDR3 runs 15 residues. The V end lost 4 bases, the J end lost 2 bases, and 14 bases lay between the germline ends. The CDR3 reads CASSSPGQPNTEAFF. The CDR3 region has the DNA TGTGCCAGCAGTTCACCGGGACAACCCAACACTGAAGCTTTCTTT.

V and J are TRBV5-4 and TRBJ2-1; 9 bases are shared with TRBD2. The CDR3 extends over 16 amino acids. The germline V gene has CDR1 SGHNT and CDR2 YYREEE (reference sequence). The V and J ends lost 3 bases and 2 bases, in that order; junction bases with no gene match: 6. The CDR3 DNA follows: TGTGCCAGCAGCTCGGGCGGGAGGGCCACCTACAATGAGCAGTTCTTC. Its protein is CASSSGGRATYNEQFF.